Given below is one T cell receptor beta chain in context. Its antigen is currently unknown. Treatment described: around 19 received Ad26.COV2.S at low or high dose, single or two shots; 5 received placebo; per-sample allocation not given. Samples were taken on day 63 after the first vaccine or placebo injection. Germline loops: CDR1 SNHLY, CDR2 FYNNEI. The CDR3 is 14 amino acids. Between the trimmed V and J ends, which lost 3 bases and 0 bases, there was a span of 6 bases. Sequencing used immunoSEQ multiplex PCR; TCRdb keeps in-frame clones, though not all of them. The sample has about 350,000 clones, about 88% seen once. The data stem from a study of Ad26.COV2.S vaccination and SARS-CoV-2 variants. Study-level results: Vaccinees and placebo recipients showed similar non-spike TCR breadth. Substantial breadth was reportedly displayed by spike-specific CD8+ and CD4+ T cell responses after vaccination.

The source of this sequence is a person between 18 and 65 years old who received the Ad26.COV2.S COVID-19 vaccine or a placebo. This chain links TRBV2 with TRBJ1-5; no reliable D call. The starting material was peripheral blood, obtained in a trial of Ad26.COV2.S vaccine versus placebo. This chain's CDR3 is CASSERTSNQPQHF. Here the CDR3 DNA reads TGTGCCAGCAGTGAGCGGACTAGCAATCAGCCCCAGCATTTT.